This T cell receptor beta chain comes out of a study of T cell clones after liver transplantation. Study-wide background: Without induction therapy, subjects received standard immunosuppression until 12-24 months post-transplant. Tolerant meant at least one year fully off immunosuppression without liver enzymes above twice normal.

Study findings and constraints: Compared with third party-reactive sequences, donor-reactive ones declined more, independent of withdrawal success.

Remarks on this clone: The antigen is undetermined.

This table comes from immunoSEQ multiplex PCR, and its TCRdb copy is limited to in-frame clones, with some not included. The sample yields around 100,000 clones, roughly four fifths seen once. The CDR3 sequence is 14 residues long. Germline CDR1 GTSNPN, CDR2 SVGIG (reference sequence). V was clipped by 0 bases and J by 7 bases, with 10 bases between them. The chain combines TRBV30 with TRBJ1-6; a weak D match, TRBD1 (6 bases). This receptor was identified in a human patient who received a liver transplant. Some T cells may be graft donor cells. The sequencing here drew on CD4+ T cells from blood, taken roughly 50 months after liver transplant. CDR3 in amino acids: CAWSVGRGNSPLHF. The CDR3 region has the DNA TGTGCCTGGAGTGTAGGGAGGGGGAATTCACCCCTCCACTTT.